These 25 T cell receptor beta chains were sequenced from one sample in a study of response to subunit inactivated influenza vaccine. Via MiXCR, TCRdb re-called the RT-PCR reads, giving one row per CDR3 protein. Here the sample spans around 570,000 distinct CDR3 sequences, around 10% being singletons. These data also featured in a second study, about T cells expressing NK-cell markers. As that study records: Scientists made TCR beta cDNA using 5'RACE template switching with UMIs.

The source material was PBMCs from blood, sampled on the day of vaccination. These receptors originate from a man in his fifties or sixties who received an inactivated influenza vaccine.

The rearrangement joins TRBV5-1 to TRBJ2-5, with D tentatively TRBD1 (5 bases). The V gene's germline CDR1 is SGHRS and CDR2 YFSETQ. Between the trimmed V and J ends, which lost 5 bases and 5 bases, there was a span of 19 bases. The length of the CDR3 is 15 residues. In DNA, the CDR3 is TGCGCCAGCAGTCAAGCAGACCAGGACAAGGAGACCCAGTACTTC. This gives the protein CASSQADQDKETQYF.

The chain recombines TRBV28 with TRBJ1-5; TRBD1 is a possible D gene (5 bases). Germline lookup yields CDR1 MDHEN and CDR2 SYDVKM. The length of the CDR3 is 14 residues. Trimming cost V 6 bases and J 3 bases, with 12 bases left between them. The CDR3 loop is CASRSGPINQPQHF. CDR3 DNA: TGTGCCAGCAGGTCGGGGCCGATCAATCAGCCCCAGCATTTT.

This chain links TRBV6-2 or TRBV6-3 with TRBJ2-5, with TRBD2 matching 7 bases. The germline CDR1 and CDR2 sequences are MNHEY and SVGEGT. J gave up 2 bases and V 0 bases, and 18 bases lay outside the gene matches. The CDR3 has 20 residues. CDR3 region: CASSYSSFFWASGVQETQYF. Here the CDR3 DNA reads TGTGCCAGCAGTTACTCGTCCTTTTTCTGGGCTAGCGGAGTTCAAGAGACCCAGTACTTC.

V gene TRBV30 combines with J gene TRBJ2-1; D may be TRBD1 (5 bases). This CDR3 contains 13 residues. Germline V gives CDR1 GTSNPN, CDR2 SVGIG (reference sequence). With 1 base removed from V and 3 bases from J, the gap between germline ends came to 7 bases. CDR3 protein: CAWSADSYNEQFF. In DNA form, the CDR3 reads TGTGCCTGGAGTGCCGACAGCTACAATGAGCAGTTCTTC. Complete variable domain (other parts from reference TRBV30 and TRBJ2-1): SQTIHQWPATLVQPVGSPLSLECTVEGTSNPNLYWYRQAAGRGLQLLFYSVGIGQISSEVPQNLSASRPQDRQFILSSKKLLLSDSGFYLCAWSADSYNEQFFGPGTRLTVL.

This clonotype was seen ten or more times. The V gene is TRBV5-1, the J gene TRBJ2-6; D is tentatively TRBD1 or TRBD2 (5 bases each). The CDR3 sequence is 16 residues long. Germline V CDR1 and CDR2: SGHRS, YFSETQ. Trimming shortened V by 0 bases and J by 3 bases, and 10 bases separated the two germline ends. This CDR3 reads CASSLVGAVGANVLTF. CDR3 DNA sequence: TGCGCCAGCAGCTTGGTCGGGGCAGTTGGGGCCAACGTCCTGACTTTC.

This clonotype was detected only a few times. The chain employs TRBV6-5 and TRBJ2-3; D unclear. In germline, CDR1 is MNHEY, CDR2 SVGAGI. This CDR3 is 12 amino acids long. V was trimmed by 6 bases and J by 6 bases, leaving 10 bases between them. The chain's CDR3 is CASSHGWDTQYF. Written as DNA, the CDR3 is TGTGCCAGCAGCCACGGCTGGGATACGCAGTATTTT.

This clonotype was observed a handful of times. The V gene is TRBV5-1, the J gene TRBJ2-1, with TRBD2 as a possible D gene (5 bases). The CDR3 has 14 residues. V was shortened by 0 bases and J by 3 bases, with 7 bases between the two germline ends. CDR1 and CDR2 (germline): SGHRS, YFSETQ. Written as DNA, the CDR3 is TGCGCCAGCAGCTTGGACGGGATCTACAATGAGCAGTTCTTC. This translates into CASSLDGIYNEQFF.

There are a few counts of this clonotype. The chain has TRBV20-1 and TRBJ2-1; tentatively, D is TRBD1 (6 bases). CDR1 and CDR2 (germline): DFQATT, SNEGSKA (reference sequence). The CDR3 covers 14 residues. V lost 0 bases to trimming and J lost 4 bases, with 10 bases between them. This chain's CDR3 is CSAREGAEYNEQFF. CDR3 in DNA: TGCAGTGCTAGAGAGGGGGCGGAATACAATGAGCAGTTCTTC.

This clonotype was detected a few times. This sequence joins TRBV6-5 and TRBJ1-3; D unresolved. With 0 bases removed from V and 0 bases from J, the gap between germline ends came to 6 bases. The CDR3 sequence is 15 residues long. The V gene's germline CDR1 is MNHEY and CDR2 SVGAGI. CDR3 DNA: TGTGCCAGCAGTTACTCGCAAACCTCTGGAAACACCATATATTTT. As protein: CASSYSQTSGNTIYF.

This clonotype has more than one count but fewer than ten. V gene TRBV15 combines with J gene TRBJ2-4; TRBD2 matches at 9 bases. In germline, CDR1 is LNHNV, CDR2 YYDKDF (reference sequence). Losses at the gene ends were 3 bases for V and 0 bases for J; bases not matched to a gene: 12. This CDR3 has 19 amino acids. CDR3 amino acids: CATSSGRWAGGLAKNIQYF. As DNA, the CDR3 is TGTGCCACCAGCAGCGGTAGATGGGCGGGAGGGCTAGCCAAAAACATTCAGTACTTC.

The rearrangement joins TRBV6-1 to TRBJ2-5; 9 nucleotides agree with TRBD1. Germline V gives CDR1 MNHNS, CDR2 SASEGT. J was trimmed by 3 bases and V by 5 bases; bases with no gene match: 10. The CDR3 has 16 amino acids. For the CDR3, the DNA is TGTGCCAGCAGTCAATTCGGGACAGGGTATGAAGAGACCCAGTACTTC. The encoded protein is CASSQFGTGYEETQYF.

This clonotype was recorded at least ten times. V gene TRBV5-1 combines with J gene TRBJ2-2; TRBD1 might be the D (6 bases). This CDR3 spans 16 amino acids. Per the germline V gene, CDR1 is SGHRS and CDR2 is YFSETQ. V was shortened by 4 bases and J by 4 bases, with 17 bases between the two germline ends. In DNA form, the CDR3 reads TGCGCCAGCAGCGAGGTTGCAGGGGCTCTCACCGGGGAGCTGTTTTTT. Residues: CASSEVAGALTGELFF.

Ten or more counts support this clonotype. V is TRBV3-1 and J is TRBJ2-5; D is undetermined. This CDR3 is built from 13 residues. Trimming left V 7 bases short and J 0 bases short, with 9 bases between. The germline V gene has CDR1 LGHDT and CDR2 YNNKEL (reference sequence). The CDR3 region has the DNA TGTGCCAGCAAACAGCCGTACCAAGAGACCCAGTACTTC. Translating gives CASKQPYQETQYF.

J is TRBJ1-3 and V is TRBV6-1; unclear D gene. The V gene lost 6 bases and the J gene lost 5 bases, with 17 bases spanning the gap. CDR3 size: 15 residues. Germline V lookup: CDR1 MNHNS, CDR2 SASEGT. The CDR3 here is CASSTEREERNTIYF. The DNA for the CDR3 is TGTGCCAGCAGCACTGAGAGGGAAGAAAGAAACACCATATATTTT.

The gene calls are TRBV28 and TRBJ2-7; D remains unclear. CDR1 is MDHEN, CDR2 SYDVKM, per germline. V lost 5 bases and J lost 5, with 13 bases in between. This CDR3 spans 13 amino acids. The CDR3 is CASSTPLVHEQYF. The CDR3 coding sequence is TGTGCCAGCAGTACCCCCCTGGTACACGAGCAGTACTTC.

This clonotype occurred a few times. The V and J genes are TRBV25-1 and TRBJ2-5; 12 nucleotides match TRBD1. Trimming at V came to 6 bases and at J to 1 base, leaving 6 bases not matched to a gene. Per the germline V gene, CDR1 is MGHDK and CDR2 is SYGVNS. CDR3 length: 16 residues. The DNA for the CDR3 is TGTGCCAGCAGCGAGGGACAGGGGGCTTTCCAAGAGACCCAGTACTTC. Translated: CASSEGQGAFQETQYF.

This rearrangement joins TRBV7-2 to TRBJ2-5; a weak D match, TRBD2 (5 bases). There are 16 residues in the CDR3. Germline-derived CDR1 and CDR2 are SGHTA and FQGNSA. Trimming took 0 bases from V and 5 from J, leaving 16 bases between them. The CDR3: CASSLAWSSLGETQYF. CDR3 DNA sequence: TGTGCCAGCAGCTTAGCGTGGTCTAGCCTTGGGGAGACCCAGTACTTC.

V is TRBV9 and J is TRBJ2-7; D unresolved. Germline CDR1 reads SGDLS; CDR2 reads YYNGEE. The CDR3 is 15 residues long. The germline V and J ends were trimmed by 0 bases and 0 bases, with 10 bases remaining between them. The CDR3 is CASSVADEFSYEQYF. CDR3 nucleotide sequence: TGTGCCAGCAGCGTAGCAGACGAATTCTCCTACGAGCAGTACTTC.

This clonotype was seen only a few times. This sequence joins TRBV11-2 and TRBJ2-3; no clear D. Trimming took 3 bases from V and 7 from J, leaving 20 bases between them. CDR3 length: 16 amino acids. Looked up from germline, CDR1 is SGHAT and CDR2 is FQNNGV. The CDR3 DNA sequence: TGTGCCAGCAGCTTTTCCCCCCTAAGACGAGACTATACGCAGTATTTT. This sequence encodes CASSFSPLRRDYTQYF. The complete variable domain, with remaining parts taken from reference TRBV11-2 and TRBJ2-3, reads EAGVAQSPRYKIIEKRQSVAFWCNPISGHATLYWYQQILGQGPKLLIQFQNNGVVDDSQLPKDRFSAERLKGVDSTLKIQPAKLEDSAVYLCASSFSPLRRDYTQYFGPGTRLTVL.

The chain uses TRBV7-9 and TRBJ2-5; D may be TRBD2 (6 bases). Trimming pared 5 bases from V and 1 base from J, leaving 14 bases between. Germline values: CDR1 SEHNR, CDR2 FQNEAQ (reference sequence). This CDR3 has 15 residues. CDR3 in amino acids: CASSPRRGGQETQYF. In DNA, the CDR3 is TGTGCCAGCAGCCCCCGGCGGGGCGGCCAAGAGACCCAGTACTTC.

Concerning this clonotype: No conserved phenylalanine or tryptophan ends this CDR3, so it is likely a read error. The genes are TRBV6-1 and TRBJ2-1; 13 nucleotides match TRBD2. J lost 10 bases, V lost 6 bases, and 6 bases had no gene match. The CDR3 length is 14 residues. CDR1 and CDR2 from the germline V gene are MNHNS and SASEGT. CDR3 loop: CASRRTSGRREQFL. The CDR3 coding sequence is TGTGCCAGCAGGAGGACTAGCGGGAGACGGGAGCAGTTCCTC.

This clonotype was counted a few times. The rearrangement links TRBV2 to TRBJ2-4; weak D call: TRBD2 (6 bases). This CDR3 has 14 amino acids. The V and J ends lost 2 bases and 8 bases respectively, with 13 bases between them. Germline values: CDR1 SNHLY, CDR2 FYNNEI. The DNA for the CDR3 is TGTGCCAGCAGTGAACGGCGAGTAGCGGACATTCAGTACTTC. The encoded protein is CASSERRVADIQYF.

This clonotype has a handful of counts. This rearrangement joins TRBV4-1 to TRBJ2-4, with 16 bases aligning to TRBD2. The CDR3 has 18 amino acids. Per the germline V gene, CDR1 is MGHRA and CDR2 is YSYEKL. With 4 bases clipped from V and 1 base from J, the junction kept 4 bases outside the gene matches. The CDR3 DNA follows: TGCGCCAGCAGCCCGGGACTAGCGGGGGGGACCGCCAAAAACATTCAGTACTTC. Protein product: CASSPGLAGGTAKNIQYF.

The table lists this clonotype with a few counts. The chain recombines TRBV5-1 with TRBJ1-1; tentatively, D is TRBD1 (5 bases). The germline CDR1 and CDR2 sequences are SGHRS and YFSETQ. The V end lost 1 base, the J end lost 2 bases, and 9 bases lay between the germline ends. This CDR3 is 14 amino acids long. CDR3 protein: CASSLLRGNTEAFF. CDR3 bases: TGCGCCAGCAGCTTGTTGAGGGGCAACACTGAAGCTTTCTTT.

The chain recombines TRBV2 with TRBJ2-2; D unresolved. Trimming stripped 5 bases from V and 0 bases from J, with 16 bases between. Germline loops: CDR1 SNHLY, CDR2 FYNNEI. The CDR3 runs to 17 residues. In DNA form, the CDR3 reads TGTGCCAGCAGTCCATCTCCCGAATCCGCGAACACCGGGGAGCTGTTTTTT. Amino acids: CASSPSPESANTGELFF.